This T cell receptor beta chain emerged from a study of T cells after yellow fever vaccination. Study information: SMART-Seq v4 Ultra Low Input prepared the low-cell-number fractions. Study-wide findings and caveats: Faster peaking, at day 5 versus 15, marked a secondary response that was weaker.

This clonotype was recorded a few times. The antigen is unknown. In TCRdb, the 5' RACE reads were re-called with MiXCR into one record per CDR3 protein. The sample records around 610,000 distinct CDR3 sequences, roughly 12% being singletons. This clonotype was sampled from a man aged 25 to 40 who received the YFV17D yellow fever vaccine. The specimen comprised PBMCs, sampled on the day of the yellow fever booster vaccination.

The CDR3 loop reads CASSLGPGAGSSYEQYF. For the CDR3, the DNA is TGTGCCAGCAGTTTAGGGCCCGGGGCAGGTAGCTCCTACGAGCAGTACTTC. This chain connects TRBV27 to TRBJ2-7; D possibly matches TRBD1 or TRBD2 (5 bases each). Trimming stripped 2 bases from V and 0 bases from J, with 17 bases between. The germline CDR1 and CDR2 sequences are MNHEY and SMNVEV (reference sequence). CDR3 length: 17 amino acids.